The rows below give T cell receptor beta chains drawn from one sample of a study of T cells in Graves' hyperthyroidism and ophthalmopathy. TCRdb passed the multiplex PCR reads through MiXCR, listing each CDR3 protein once. The table records about 540,000 distinct CDR3 sequences, around 45% of them present only once. Sequences were obtained from peripheral blood or thyroid tissue (not recorded which). The receptors come from a woman under 30 with Graves' hyperthyroidism. CDR3s include the opening cysteine and the closing phenylalanine or tryptophan. Each record gives: V gene, J gene, D gene, clone size, CDR3 DNA, CDR3 protein. D genes are given only for firm matches. Part of the rows lack a size; the others show once, few, many or a class for expanded clones.

V gene: TRBV2
J gene: TRBJ1-6
D gene: .
clone size: .
CDR3 DNA: TGTGCCAGCAGCTTAGGTCGGGCAGCTTATAATTCACCCCTCCACTTT
CDR3 protein: CASSLGRAAYNSPLHF

V gene: TRBV29-1
J gene: TRBJ2-7
D gene: .
clone size: few
CDR3 DNA: TGCAGCGTTGTAGGGGCAAGACAACTGCGCGGACAGTCCGACGAGCAGTACTTC
CDR3 protein: CSVVGARQLRGQSDEQYF

V gene: TRBV19
J gene: TRBJ1-2
D gene: .
clone size: many
CDR3 DNA: TGTGCCAGTAGTATACAGCAGGGATCGGAAGGCTACACCTTC
CDR3 protein: CASSIQQGSEGYTF

V gene: TRBV7-8
J gene: TRBJ1-6
D gene: .
clone size: many
CDR3 DNA: TGTGCCAGCAGCTTAGGTGGGGCCTCAAGTTCACCCCTCCACTTT
CDR3 protein: CASSLGGASSSPLHF

V gene: TRBV20-1
J gene: TRBJ1-3
D gene: .
clone size: .
CDR3 DNA: TGCAGTGCTAGAGATCCCCTCCGTGGAAACACCATATATTTT
CDR3 protein: CSARDPLRGNTIYF

V gene: TRBV2
J gene: TRBJ1-6
D gene: .
clone size: .
CDR3 DNA: TGTGCCAGCAGTGACAGCGGTACTCTGGATTCACCCCCCCACTTT
CDR3 protein: CASSDSGTLDSPPHF

V gene: TRBV10-2
J gene: TRBJ1-5
D gene: TRBD1
clone size: .
CDR3 DNA: TGTGCCAGCAGCCAAGGGACAGGTAGCAATCAGCCCCAGCATTTT
CDR3 protein: CASSQGTGSNQPQHF

V gene: TRBV29-1
J gene: TRBJ1-4
D gene: .
clone size: many
CDR3 DNA: TGCAGCGTTGCCCGAAATGAAAAACTGTTTTTT
CDR3 protein: CSVARNEKLFF

V gene: TRBV29-1
J gene: TRBJ1-1
D gene: .
clone size: few
CDR3 DNA: TGCAGCGCCGGGGGGAATTCTCCTGAAGCTTTCTTT
CDR3 protein: CSAGGNSPEAFF

V gene: TRBV2
J gene: TRBJ1-2
D gene: .
clone size: many
CDR3 DNA: TGTGCCAGCACCAGAACCGAGGCGGGGCGCGTCGATGGCTACACCTTC
CDR3 protein: CASTRTEAGRVDGYTF

V gene: TRBV25-1
J gene: TRBJ1-2
D gene: TRBD1
clone size: .
CDR3 DNA: TGTGCTCCGCCCGGGACAGGGGCCGAGTTAGTTGGCTACACCTTC
CDR3 protein: CAPPGTGAELVGYTF

V gene: TRBV7-6
J gene: TRBJ1-3
D gene: .
clone size: .
CDR3 DNA: TGTGCCAGCAGCTTATTTAGCGGGAGGGCGAACACCATATATTTT
CDR3 protein: CASSLFSGRANTIYF

V gene: TRBV29-1
J gene: TRBJ1-5
D gene: .
clone size: .
CDR3 DNA: TGCAGCAGTACGACAGGCGACAATCAGCCCCAGCATTTT
CDR3 protein: CSSTTGDNQPQHF

V gene: TRBV20-1
J gene: TRBJ1-5
D gene: .
clone size: many
CDR3 DNA: TGCAGTGCTAGAGATCTTAGCAATCAGCCCCAGCATTTT
CDR3 protein: CSARDLSNQPQHF

V gene: TRBV7-2
J gene: TRBJ2-7
D gene: .
clone size: few
CDR3 DNA: TGTGCCAGCAGCCAAGCAGAACTCTCCTACGAGCAGTACTTC
CDR3 protein: CASSQAELSYEQYF

V gene: TRBV7-8
J gene: TRBJ1-1
D gene: .
clone size: .
CDR3 DNA: TGTGCCAGCAGCTTAGGTGGCACTATTGAAGCTTTCTTT
CDR3 protein: CASSLGGTIEAFF

V gene: TRBV13
J gene: TRBJ2-5
D gene: .
clone size: .
CDR3 DNA: TGTGCCAGCAGCTTAGGGGCAGGGAGAAAAGAGACCCAGTACTTC
CDR3 protein: CASSLGAGRKETQYF

V gene: TRBV29-1
J gene: TRBJ2-7
D gene: .
clone size: many
CDR3 DNA: TGCAGCGTTAGCGGTTCCTACGAGCAGTACTTC
CDR3 protein: CSVSGSYEQYF

V gene: TRBV7-8
J gene: TRBJ2-5
D gene: .
clone size: many
CDR3 DNA: TGTGCCAGCAGCCAAGTGCACTACGCGAGGGAGACCCAGTACTTC
CDR3 protein: CASSQVHYARETQYF

V gene: TRBV2
J gene: TRBJ1-4
D gene: .
clone size: .
CDR3 DNA: TGTGCCAGCAGTGTACGGACAGTGGGGAAACTGTTTTTT
CDR3 protein: CASSVRTVGKLFF

V gene: TRBV25-1
J gene: TRBJ1-6
D gene: TRBD1
clone size: .
CDR3 DNA: TGTGCCAGCAGAAGGGAGGACAGGGGATCTTCACCCCTCCACTTT
CDR3 protein: CASRREDRGSSPLHF

V gene: TRBV12-3/TRBV12-4
J gene: TRBJ2-7
D gene: .
clone size: few
CDR3 DNA: TGTGCCAGCAGTTACTTAACCGGGGCGACCTACGAGCAGTACTTC
CDR3 protein: CASSYLTGATYEQYF

V gene: TRBV9
J gene: TRBJ1-2
D gene: .
clone size: few
CDR3 DNA: TGTGCCAGCAGCCCGAATATCAGGCGGACTGGCTACACCTTC
CDR3 protein: CASSPNIRRTGYTF

V gene: TRBV20-1
J gene: TRBJ1-1
D gene: TRBD1
clone size: .
CDR3 DNA: TGCAGTGCTTCACAGGGACAGGGGGCAACTGAAGCTTTCTTT
CDR3 protein: CSASQGQGATEAFF

V gene: TRBV15
J gene: TRBJ2-3
D gene: TRBD2
clone size: few
CDR3 DNA: TGTGCCACCAGCAGAGAGGAGGGGAGGGCGCAGTATTTT
CDR3 protein: CATSREEGRAQYF

V gene: TRBV15
J gene: TRBJ2-7
D gene: .
clone size: many
CDR3 DNA: TGTGCCACCAGCAGGGTTCGGGCAGGCCAGCAGTACTTC
CDR3 protein: CATSRVRAGQQYF

V gene: TRBV2
J gene: TRBJ1-4
D gene: .
clone size: .
CDR3 DNA: TGTGCCAGCAGTGTCGAGACGAACACTGAAAAACTGTTTTTT
CDR3 protein: CASSVETNTEKLFF

V gene: TRBV20-1
J gene: TRBJ2-7
D gene: TRBD2
clone size: .
CDR3 DNA: TGCAGTGCCATCCCGGGGGGGCAGTACTTC
CDR3 protein: CSAIPGGQYF

V gene: TRBV12-3/TRBV12-4
J gene: TRBJ1-2
D gene: .
clone size: .
CDR3 DNA: TGTGCCAGCTCACTCAACCCCTCGGGAAGGGACGGCGGCTACACCTTC
CDR3 protein: CASSLNPSGRDGGYTF

V gene: TRBV7-9
J gene: TRBJ2-7
D gene: TRBD2
clone size: few
CDR3 DNA: TGTGCCAGCAGCCGAGACAATAGCGGGAGCCTCTACGAGCAGTACTTC
CDR3 protein: CASSRDNSGSLYEQYF

V gene: TRBV6-1
J gene: TRBJ2-5
D gene: .
clone size: once
CDR3 DNA: TGTGCCAGCAGCGACAGAAATCACCAAGAGACCCAGTACTTC
CDR3 protein: CASSDRNHQETQYF

V gene: TRBV25-1
J gene: TRBJ1-2
D gene: .
clone size: .
CDR3 DNA: TGTGCCAGAGCGGAAAAGAGAGGCTACACCTTC
CDR3 protein: CARAEKRGYTF

V gene: TRBV29-1
J gene: TRBJ2-5
D gene: .
clone size: .
CDR3 DNA: TGCAGCGTTAGTAGTGTTAGGGAGGCCCAGTACTTC
CDR3 protein: CSVSSVREAQYF

V gene: TRBV7-2
J gene: TRBJ2-7
D gene: .
clone size: few
CDR3 DNA: TGTGCCAGCAGCCAAGATCAAACAGGACACTACGAGCAGTACTTC
CDR3 protein: CASSQDQTGHYEQYF

V gene: TRBV29-1
J gene: TRBJ1-1
D gene: .
clone size: .
CDR3 DNA: TGCAGCGCCGAGGGTTCGGGAGGCAACACTGAAGCTTTCTTT
CDR3 protein: CSAEGSGGNTEAFF

V gene: TRBV20-1
J gene: TRBJ1-2
D gene: TRBD1
clone size: .
CDR3 DNA: TGCAGTGGGGGGGCAGGGGGCTCCTATGGCTACACCTTC
CDR3 protein: CSGGAGGSYGYTF

V gene: TRBV2
J gene: TRBJ2-7
D gene: .
clone size: many
CDR3 DNA: TGTGCCAGCAGTGAAGCGGACAGCTCCTACGAGCAGTACTTC
CDR3 protein: CASSEADSSYEQYF

V gene: TRBV5-1
J gene: TRBJ2-7
D gene: .
clone size: few
CDR3 DNA: TGCGCCAGCAGCGGGGGGGCGGGGAACCCCTACGAGCAGTACTTC
CDR3 protein: CASSGGAGNPYEQYF

V gene: TRBV2
J gene: TRBJ1-2
D gene: TRBD1
clone size: few
CDR3 DNA: TGTGCCAGCAGCCTCCGGGACAGGGATGGCTACACCTTC
CDR3 protein: CASSLRDRDGYTF

V gene: TRBV14
J gene: TRBJ1-2
D gene: .
clone size: few
CDR3 DNA: TGTGCCAGCAGCCAAGCAAGGGGGGATGGCTACACCTTC
CDR3 protein: CASSQARGDGYTF

V gene: TRBV5-8
J gene: TRBJ1-2
D gene: TRBD1
clone size: .
CDR3 DNA: TGTGCCAGCAGCGGCCGTGGACAGGGGTCTTTCGGCTACACCTTC
CDR3 protein: CASSGRGQGSFGYTF

V gene: TRBV25-1
J gene: TRBJ1-1
D gene: TRBD1
clone size: .
CDR3 DNA: TGTGCCAGCAGTGAAGGGACAGAGCAGCGAGGCTACACTGAAGCTTTCTTT
CDR3 protein: CASSEGTEQRGYTEAFF

V gene: TRBV29-1
J gene: TRBJ2-7
D gene: TRBD2
clone size: few
CDR3 DNA: TGCAGCGTTAGTGGTGGCGGGAGAGGCGAGCAGTACTTC
CDR3 protein: CSVSGGGRGEQYF

V gene: TRBV25-1
J gene: TRBJ2-7
D gene: .
clone size: many
CDR3 DNA: TGTGCCAGCAGTGAAGGTAGCGGCCTGCCCTACGAGCAGTACTTC
CDR3 protein: CASSEGSGLPYEQYF

V gene: TRBV29-1
J gene: TRBJ1-6
D gene: .
clone size: .
CDR3 DNA: TGCAGGGGCTCGGAAAATTCACCCCTCCACTTT
CDR3 protein: CRGSENSPLHF

V gene: TRBV2
J gene: TRBJ1-6
D gene: .
clone size: many
CDR3 DNA: TGTGCCAGCAGTGATCAGGGCGGGCGGTACCCCCTCCACTTT
CDR3 protein: CASSDQGGRYPLHF

V gene: TRBV29-1
J gene: TRBJ1-4
D gene: TRBD1
clone size: .
CDR3 DNA: TGCAGCGTGGGGAGGACAGGGGCGGATGAAAAACTGTTTTTT
CDR3 protein: CSVGRTGADEKLFF

V gene: TRBV2
J gene: TRBJ2-7
D gene: TRBD1
clone size: .
CDR3 DNA: TGTGCCAGCAGGCAGGGGACAGGGGCCGAGCAGTACTTC
CDR3 protein: CASRQGTGAEQYF

V gene: TRBV7-9
J gene: TRBJ2-2
D gene: TRBD2
clone size: few
CDR3 DNA: TGTGCCAGCAGCAGACTAGCGGTCAACACCGGGGAGCTGTTTTTT
CDR3 protein: CASSRLAVNTGELFF

V gene: TRBV5-1
J gene: TRBJ1-1
D gene: TRBD1
clone size: once
CDR3 DNA: TGCGCCAGCAGCGATCCGGGACAGGACACTGAAGCTTTCTTT
CDR3 protein: CASSDPGQDTEAFF

V gene: TRBV7-9
J gene: TRBJ1-1
D gene: .
clone size: .
CDR3 DNA: TGTGCCAGCAGCCCAGGACACGGACGGAACACTGAAGCTTTCTTT
CDR3 protein: CASSPGHGRNTEAFF

V gene: TRBV7-9
J gene: TRBJ1-1
D gene: TRBD1
clone size: few
CDR3 DNA: TGTGCCAGCAGCGTTGGAGGTCGACAGGGTTACACTGAAGCTTTCTTT
CDR3 protein: CASSVGGRQGYTEAFF

V gene: TRBV19
J gene: TRBJ1-2
D gene: .
clone size: .
CDR3 DNA: TGTGCCTGGAGTGCCGGAGTAGGCCACTATGGCTACACCTTC
CDR3 protein: CAWSAGVGHYGYTF

V gene: TRBV25-1
J gene: TRBJ2-5
D gene: TRBD2
clone size: .
CDR3 DNA: TGTGCCAGCAGTGCACCGATACCGGGACTAGCGGGCATACAAGAGACCCAGTACTTC
CDR3 protein: CASSAPIPGLAGIQETQYF

V gene: TRBV7-2
J gene: TRBJ2-2
D gene: TRBD1
clone size: few
CDR3 DNA: TGTGCCAGCAGACGGGACAGCAACACCGGGGAGCTGTTTTTT
CDR3 protein: CASRRDSNTGELFF

V gene: TRBV7-8
J gene: TRBJ1-3
D gene: TRBD1
clone size: many
CDR3 DNA: TGTGCCAGCAGCGAAGCCGGGACAGGGGGAAACACCATATATTTT
CDR3 protein: CASSEAGTGGNTIYF

V gene: TRBV2
J gene: TRBJ1-5
D gene: .
clone size: many
CDR3 DNA: TGTGCCAGCAGGGGCCTGGGGGCGGGTCAGCCCCAGCATTTT
CDR3 protein: CASRGLGAGQPQHF

V gene: TRBV7-9
J gene: TRBJ2-6
D gene: .
clone size: .
CDR3 DNA: TGTGCCAGCTCCAGGTTTTACTCTGGGGCCAACGTCCTGACTTTC
CDR3 protein: CASSRFYSGANVLTF

V gene: TRBV7-2
J gene: TRBJ2-5
D gene: TRBD1
clone size: few
CDR3 DNA: TGTGCCAGCAGCCAAGGGGACAGTCAAGAGACCCAGTACTTC
CDR3 protein: CASSQGDSQETQYF